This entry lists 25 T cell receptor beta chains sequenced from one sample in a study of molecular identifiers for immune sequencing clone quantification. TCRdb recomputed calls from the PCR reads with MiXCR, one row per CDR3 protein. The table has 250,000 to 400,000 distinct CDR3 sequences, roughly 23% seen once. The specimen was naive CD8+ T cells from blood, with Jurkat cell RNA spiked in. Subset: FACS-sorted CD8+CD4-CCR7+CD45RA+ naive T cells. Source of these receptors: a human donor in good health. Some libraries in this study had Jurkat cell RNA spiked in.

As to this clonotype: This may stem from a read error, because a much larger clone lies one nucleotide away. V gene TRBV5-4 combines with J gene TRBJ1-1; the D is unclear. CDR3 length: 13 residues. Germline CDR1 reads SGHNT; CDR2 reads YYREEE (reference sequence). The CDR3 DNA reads TGTGCCAGCTGCTTGGACCGGGGAAATGAAGCTTTCTTT. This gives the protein CASCLDRGNEAFF.

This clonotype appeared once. The CDR3 bases are TGTGCCAGCAGTTTAATCCCACCAAGCGGGAGGAGCCCCTACAATGAGCAGTTCTTC. As protein: CASSLIPPSGRSPYNEQFF. The chain links TRBV27 to TRBJ2-1; 9 bases fit TRBD2. The germline V gene encodes CDR1 MNHEY and CDR2 SMNVEV (reference sequence). The junction had 13 bases not matched to a gene; V was cut back by 2 bases and J by 2 bases. The CDR3 loop spans 19 amino acids.

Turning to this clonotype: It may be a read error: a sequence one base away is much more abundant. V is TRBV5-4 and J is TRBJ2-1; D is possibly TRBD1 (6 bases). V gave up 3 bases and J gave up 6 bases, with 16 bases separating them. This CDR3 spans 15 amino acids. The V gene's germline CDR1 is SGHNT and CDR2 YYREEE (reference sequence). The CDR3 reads CASSWITGIRNEQFF. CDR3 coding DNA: TGTGCCAGCAGCTGGATAACAGGGATCCGCAATGAGCAGTTCTTC.

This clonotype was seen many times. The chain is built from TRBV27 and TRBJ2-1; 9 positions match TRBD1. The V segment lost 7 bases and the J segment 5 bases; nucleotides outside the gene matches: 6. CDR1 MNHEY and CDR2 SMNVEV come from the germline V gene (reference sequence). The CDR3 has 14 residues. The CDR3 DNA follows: TGTGCCAGCATCGGGACAGGGATTAACAATGAGCAGTTCTTC. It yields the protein CASIGTGINNEQFF.

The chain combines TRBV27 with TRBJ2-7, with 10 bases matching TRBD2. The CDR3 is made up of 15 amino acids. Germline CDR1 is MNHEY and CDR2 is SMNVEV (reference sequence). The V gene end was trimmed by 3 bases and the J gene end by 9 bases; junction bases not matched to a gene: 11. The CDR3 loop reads CASSLVAGGPNGQYF. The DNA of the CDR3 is TGTGCCAGCAGTTTGGTAGCGGGAGGCCCCAACGGGCAGTACTTC.

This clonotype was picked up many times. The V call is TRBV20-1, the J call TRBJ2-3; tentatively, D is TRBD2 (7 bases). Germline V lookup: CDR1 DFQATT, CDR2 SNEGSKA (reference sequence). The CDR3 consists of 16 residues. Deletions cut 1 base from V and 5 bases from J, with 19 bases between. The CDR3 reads CSARVRGGGPVDTQYF. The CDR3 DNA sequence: TGCAGTGCTAGAGTCAGAGGGGGAGGGCCGGTAGATACGCAGTATTTT.

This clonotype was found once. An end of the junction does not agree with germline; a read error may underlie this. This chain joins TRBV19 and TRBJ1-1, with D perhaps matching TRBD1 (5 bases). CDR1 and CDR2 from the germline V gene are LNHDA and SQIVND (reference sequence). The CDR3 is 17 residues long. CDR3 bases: TGTGCCAGTAGTATGCCCTCAGATGGGGCCCTGAACACTGGAGCTTTCTTT. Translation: CASSMPSDGALNTGAFF.

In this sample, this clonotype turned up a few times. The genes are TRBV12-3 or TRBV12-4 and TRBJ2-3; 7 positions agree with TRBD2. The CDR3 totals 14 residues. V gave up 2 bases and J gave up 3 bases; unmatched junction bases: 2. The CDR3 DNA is TGTGCCAGCAGTTTAACTAGCGAGACAGATACGCAGTATTTT. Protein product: CASSLTSETDTQYF.

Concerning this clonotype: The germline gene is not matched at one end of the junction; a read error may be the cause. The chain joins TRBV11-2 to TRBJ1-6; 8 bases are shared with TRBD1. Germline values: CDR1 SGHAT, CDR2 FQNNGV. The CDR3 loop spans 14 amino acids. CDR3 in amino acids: CTSKGQGAYSPLHF. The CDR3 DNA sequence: TGTACCAGCAAAGGACAGGGAGCTTATTCACCCCTCCACTTT.

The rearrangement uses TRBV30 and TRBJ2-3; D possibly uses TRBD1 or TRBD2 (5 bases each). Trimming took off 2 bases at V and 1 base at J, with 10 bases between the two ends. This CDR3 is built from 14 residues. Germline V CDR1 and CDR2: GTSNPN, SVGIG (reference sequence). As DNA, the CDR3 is TGTGCCTGGAGTCTTGGGACCGGCACAGATACGCAGTATTTT. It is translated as CAWSLGTGTDTQYF. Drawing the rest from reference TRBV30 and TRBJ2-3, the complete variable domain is SQTIHQWPATLVQPVGSPLSLECTVEGTSNPNLYWYRQAAGRGLQLLFYSVGIGQISSEVPQNLSASRPQDRQFILSSKKLLLSDSGFYLCAWSLGTGTDTQYFGPGTRLTVL.

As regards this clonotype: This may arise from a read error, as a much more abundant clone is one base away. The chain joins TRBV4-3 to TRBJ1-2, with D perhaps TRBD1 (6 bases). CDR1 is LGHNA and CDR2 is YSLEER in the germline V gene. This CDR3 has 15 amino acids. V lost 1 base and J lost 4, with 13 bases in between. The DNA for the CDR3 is TGCGCCAGCAGCCAAGGGGACAAGGGGTCCTATGGCTACACCTTC. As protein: CASSQGDKGSYGYTF.

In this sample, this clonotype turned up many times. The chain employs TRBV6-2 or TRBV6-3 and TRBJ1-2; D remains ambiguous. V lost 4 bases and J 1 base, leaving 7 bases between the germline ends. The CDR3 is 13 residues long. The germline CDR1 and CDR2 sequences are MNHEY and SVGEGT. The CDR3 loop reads CASSSTNNYGYTF. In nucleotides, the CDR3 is TGTGCCAGCAGTTCGACAAATAACTATGGCTACACCTTC.

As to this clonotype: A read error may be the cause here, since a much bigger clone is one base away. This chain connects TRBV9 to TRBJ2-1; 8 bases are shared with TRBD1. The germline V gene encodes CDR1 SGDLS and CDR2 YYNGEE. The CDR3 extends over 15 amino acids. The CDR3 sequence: CASGVRDRYYNEQFF. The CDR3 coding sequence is TGTGCCAGCGGCGTTCGGGACAGGTACTACAATGAGCAGTTCTTC.

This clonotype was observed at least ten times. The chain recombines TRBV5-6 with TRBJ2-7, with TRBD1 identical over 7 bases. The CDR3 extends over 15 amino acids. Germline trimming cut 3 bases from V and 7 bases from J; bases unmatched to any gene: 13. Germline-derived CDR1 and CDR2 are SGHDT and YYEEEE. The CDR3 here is CASSSTNQGDSEQYF. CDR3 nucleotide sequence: TGTGCCAGCAGCTCCACAAACCAGGGGGATAGTGAGCAGTACTTC.

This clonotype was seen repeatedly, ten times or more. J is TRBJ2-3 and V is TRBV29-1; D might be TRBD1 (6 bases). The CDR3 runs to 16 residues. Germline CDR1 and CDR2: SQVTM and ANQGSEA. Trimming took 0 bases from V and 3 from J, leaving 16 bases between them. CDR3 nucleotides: TGCAGCGTTGAAGATGTCTCCCAGGGGCCGACAGATACGCAGTATTTT. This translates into CSVEDVSQGPTDTQYF.

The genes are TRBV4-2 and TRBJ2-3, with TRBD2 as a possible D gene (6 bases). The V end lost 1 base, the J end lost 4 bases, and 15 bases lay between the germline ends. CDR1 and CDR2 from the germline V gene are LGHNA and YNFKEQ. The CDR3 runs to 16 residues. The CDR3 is CASSQGVYGSADTQYF. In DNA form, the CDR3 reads TGTGCCAGCAGCCAAGGTGTGTACGGGAGCGCAGATACGCAGTATTTT.

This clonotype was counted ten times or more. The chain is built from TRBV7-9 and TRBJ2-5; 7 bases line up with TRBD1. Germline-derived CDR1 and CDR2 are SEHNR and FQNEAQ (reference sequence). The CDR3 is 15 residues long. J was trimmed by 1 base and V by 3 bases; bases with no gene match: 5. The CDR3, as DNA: TGTGCCAGCAGCTTTTCACAGGGGCTCCAAGAGACCCAGTACTTC. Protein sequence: CASSFSQGLQETQYF.

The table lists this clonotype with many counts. CDR3 in DNA: TGCGCCAGCAGCCAAGATACGGGAGTTAGCACAGATACGCAGTATTTT. Translation gives CASSQDTGVSTDTQYF. The genes are TRBV4-3 and TRBJ2-3; weak D call: TRBD2 (6 bases). This CDR3 has 16 residues. Germline CDR1 is LGHNA and CDR2 is YSLEER. Trimming shortened V by 0 bases and J by 0 bases, and 10 bases separated the two germline ends.

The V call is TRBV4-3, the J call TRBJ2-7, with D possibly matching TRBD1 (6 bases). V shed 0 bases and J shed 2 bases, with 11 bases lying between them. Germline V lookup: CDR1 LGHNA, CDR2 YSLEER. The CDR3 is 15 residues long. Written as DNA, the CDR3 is TGCGCCAGCAGCCAAGATGGAAACAGGGCCTACGAGCAGTACTTC. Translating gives CASSQDGNRAYEQYF.

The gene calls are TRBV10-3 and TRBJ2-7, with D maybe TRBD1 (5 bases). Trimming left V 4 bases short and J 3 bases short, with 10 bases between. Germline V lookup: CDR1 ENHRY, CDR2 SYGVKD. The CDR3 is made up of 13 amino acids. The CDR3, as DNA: TGTGCCATCAGTGGTCTCCAGGGCTACGAGCAGTACTTC. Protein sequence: CAISGLQGYEQYF.

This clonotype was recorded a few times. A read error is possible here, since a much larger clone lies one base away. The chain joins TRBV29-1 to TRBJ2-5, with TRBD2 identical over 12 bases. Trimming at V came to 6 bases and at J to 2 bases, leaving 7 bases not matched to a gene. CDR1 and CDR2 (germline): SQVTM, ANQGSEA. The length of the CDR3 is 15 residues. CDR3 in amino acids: CSVDGLAGLQETQYF. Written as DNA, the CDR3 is TGCAGCGTAGATGGACTAGCGGGGCTACAAGAGACCCAGTACTTC.

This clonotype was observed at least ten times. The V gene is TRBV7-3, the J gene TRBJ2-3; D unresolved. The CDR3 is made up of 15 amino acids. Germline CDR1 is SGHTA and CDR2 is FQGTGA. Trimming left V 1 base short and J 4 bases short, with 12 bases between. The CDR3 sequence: CASSLRSPNADTQYF. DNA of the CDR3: TGTGCCAGCAGCTTAAGGTCTCCAAATGCAGATACGCAGTATTTT.

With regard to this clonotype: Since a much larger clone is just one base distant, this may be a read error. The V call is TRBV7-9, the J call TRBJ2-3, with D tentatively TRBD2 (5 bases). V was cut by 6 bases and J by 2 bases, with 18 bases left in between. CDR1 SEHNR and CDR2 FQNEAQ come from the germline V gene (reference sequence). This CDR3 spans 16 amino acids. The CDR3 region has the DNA TGTGCCAGCAGTTTCCTTAGTATGCGGGTCACAGATACGCAGTATTTT. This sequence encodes CASSFLSMRVTDTQYF.

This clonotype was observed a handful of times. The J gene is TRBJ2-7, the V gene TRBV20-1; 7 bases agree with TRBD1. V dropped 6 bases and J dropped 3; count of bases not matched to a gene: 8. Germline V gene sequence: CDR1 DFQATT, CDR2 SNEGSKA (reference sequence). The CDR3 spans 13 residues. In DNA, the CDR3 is TGCAGTGCCCAGCCTAGGGGGCACTACGAGCAGTACTTC. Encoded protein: CSAQPRGHYEQYF.

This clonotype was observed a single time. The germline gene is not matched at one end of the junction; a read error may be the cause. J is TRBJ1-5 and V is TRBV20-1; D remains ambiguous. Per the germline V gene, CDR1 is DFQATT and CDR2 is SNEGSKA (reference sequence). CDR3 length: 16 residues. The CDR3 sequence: CSAQRAAGDSNQSQHF. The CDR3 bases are TGCAGTGCTCAAAGGGCGGCAGGCGATAGCAATCAGTCCCAGCATTTT.